These T cell receptor beta chains were read from a single sample in a study of T cells after yellow fever vaccination. TCRdb analysed the 5' RACE reads with MiXCR anew, one entry per CDR3 protein. The repertoire holds 500,000 to 650,000 distinct CDR3 sequences, with roughly 17% as singletons. Sequenced material: PBMCs, taken less than 6 days after the first yellow fever vaccination. These receptors all stem from a man between 18 and 35 years old who received the YFV17D yellow fever vaccine. Each CDR3 is given with its conserved first and last residue. A D gene is named only where the DNA matches it firmly. Expanded clones are given a class, and other clones once, few, many or no size at all.

CDR3 protein | CDR3 DNA | clone size | J gene | V gene | D gene
CASSQGGSAEKLFF | TGCGCCAGCAGCCAAGGGGGGTCGGCTGAAAAACTGTTTTTT | few | TRBJ1-4 | TRBV4-1 | NA
CASSLADSGSYNEQFF | TGCGCCAGCAGCTTGGCGGATAGCGGCTCCTACAATGAGCAGTTCTTC | few | TRBJ2-1 | TRBV5-1 | NA
CAVQVSTEAFF | TGTGCCGTACAGGTTAGCACTGAAGCTTTCTTT | NA | TRBJ1-1 | TRBV10-3 | NA
CASSPGQGYNYGYTF | TGTGCCAGCAGTCCGGGACAGGGATATAACTATGGCTACACCTTC | many | TRBJ1-2 | TRBV12-3/TRBV12-4 | TRBD1
CASSYQQGLSTGELFF | TGTGCCAGCAGCTACCAACAGGGGCTGAGCACCGGGGAGCTGTTTTTT | NA | TRBJ2-2 | TRBV7-9 | TRBD1
CASSESSGLETQYF | TGCGCCAGCAGTGAGTCGTCAGGGTTGGAGACCCAGTACTTC | once | TRBJ2-5 | TRBV10-1 | NA
CASSYPPGRAGGITEAFF | TGTGCCAGCAGTTACCCCCCCGGGAGGGCAGGGGGTATCACTGAAGCTTTCTTT | NA | TRBJ1-1 | TRBV6-5 | TRBD1
CASSHNTDTQYF | TGTGCCAGCAGCCACAACACAGATACGCAGTATTTT | few | TRBJ2-3 | TRBV7-2 | NA
CSALQPGSGQETQYF | TGCAGTGCTCTGCAGCCCGGGTCGGGGCAAGAGACCCAGTACTTC | once | TRBJ2-5 | TRBV20-1 | NA
CASSRAATNEKLFF | TGTGCCAGCAGTCGTGCTGCAACTAATGAAAAACTGTTTTTT | few | TRBJ1-4 | TRBV6-2/TRBV6-3 | NA
CASRPTDSRDTQYF | TGTGCCAGCAGACCGACCGATTCGCGAGATACGCAGTATTTT | few | TRBJ2-3 | TRBV6-1 | NA
CATSPPTLVQETQYF | TGTGCCACCAGCCCCCCGACACTGGTCCAAGAGACCCAGTACTTC | NA | TRBJ2-5 | TRBV15 | NA
CASGDRSDPSYNEQFF | TGTGCCAGCGGGGACAGGTCAGACCCCTCCTACAATGAGCAGTTCTTC | NA | TRBJ2-1 | TRBV6-1 | TRBD1
CASSRGAKPNYGYTF | TGTGCCAGCAGCCGCGGGGCAAAACCCAACTATGGCTACACCTTC | NA | TRBJ1-2 | TRBV3-1 | NA
CSARQGQYEQYF | TGCAGTGCTAGGCAGGGACAATACGAGCAGTACTTC | many | TRBJ2-7 | TRBV20-1 | NA
CASSRDFSSYEQYF | TGTGCCAGCAGTAGGGACTTCAGCTCCTACGAGCAGTACTTC | NA | TRBJ2-7 | TRBV6-1 | NA
CASSPPVRGYEQYF | TGTGCCAGCAGCCCTCCCGTCAGGGGCTACGAGCAGTACTTC | NA | TRBJ2-7 | TRBV6-5 | NA
CASSPPRAYGANVLTF | TGTGCCAGCAGTCCCCCGAGGGCGTATGGGGCCAACGTCCTGACTTTC | few | TRBJ2-6 | TRBV12-3/TRBV12-4 | NA
CSAGFYEAFF | TGCAGTGCAGGGTTTTATGAAGCTTTCTTT | few | TRBJ1-1 | TRBV20-1 | NA
CASSHWEYNEQFF | TGTGCCAGCAGCCATTGGGAGTACAATGAGCAGTTCTTC | NA | TRBJ2-1 | TRBV27 | NA
CASSQDLYLGAFF | TGCGCCAGCAGCCAAGATCTATACCTGGGGGCTTTCTTT | NA | TRBJ1-1 | TRBV4-1 | NA
CASSLVGLRLGNEQFF | TGTGCCAGCAGCTTAGTGGGACTCCGTTTGGGGAATGAGCAGTTCTTC | few | TRBJ2-1 | TRBV7-9 | NA